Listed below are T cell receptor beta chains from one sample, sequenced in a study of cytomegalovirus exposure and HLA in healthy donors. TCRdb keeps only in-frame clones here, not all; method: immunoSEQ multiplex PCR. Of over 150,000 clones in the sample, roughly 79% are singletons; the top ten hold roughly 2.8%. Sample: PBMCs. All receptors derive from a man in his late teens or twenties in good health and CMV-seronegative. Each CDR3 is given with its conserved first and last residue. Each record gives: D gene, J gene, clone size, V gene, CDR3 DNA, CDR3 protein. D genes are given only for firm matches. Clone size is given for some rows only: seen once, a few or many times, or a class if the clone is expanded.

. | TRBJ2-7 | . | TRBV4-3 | TGCGCCAGCAGCCAAGATCACGCGGGAACCTACGAGCAGTACTTC | CASSQDHAGTYEQYF
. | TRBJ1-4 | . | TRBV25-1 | TGTGCCAGCAGTCCCCCAGCTAATGAAAAACTGTTTTTT | CASSPPANEKLFF
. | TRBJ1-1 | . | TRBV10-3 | TGTGCCATCAGTGAGGGGAGAACTGAAGCTTTCTTT | CAISEGRTEAFF
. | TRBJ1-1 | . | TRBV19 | TGTGCCAGTAGTATGTCGGGGGGGGACACTGAAGCTTTCTTT | CASSMSGGDTEAFF
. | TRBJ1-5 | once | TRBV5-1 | TGCGCCAGCAGCTTGGTTTCCGGTGCGGAGCCCCAGCATTTT | CASSLVSGAEPQHF
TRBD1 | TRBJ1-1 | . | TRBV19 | TGTGCCAGTAGCAGGCGTGGGACAGGGGGGGACACTGAAGCTTTCTTT | CASSRRGTGGDTEAFF
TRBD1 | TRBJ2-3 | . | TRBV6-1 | TGTGCCAGCAGTGGGCGGACAGGGAGCACAGATACGCAGTATTTT | CASSGRTGSTDTQYF
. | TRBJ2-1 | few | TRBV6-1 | TGTGCCAGCAGTCACGGAGGTGAGCAGTTCTTC | CASSHGGEQFF
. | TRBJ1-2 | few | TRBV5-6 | TGTGCCAGCAGCCTTCGCCGACAGGATCGCGGCGGCTACACCTTC | CASSLRRQDRGGYTF
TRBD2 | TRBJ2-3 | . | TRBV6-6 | TGTGCCAGCAGTTACACGGGGGGGGGCCTCGTAGATACGCAGTATTTT | CASSYTGGGLVDTQYF
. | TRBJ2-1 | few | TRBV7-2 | TGTGCCAGCTCCGAGGGGGGGGTGGTGTACAATGAGCAGTTCTTC | CASSEGGVVYNEQFF
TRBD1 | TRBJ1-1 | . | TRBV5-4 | TGTGCCAGCAGCTTGGGAGGGGGCCGTGGTAAGGACACTGAAGCTTTCTTT | CASSLGGGRGKDTEAFF
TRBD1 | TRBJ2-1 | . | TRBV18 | TGTGCCAGCTCACCGACAGGGAAATCCCCGTTAGGGGATGAGCAGTTCTTC | CASSPTGKSPLGDEQFF
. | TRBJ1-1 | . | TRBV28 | TGTGCCAGCAGTTTATATGGTTCCAGGGACACTGAAGCTTTCTTT | CASSLYGSRDTEAFF
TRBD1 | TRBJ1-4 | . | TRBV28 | TGTGCCAGCAGTTCCCGGACAGGGAATGAAAAACTGTTTTTT | CASSSRTGNEKLFF
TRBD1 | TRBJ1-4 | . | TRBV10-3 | TGTGCCATCAGCCACGGGACAGGAGGGGAAAAACTGTTTTTT | CAISHGTGGEKLFF
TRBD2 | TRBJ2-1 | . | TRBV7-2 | TGTGCCAGCAGCTCTAGTCGGGGGGGAATAGTAGAGCAGTTCTTC | CASSSSRGGIVEQFF
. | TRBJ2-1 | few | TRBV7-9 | TGTGCTAGTGGGGGGGGCCGGAATGAGCAGTTCTTC | CASGGGRNEQFF
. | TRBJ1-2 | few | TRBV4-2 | TGTGCCAGCAGCCAAGTCGCTGGACAGAACTATGGCTACACCTTC | CASSQVAGQNYGYTF
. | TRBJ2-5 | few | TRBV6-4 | TGTGCCAGCTCTCAGGCCGCAGGGGCCGGGGAGACCCAGTACTTC | CASSQAAGAGETQYF
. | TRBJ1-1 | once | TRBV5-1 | TGCGCCAGCAGCTTGTCGGTCCGCGAGGGGAACACTGAAGCTTTCTTT | CASSLSVREGNTEAFF
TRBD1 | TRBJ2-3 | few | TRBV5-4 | TGTGCCAGCAGCTTGTCGAAGGGGGCGGTAGATACGCAGTATTTT | CASSLSKGAVDTQYF
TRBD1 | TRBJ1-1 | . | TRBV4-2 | TGTGCCAGCAGCCAAGCAGACAGGGGCACTGAAGCTTTCTTT | CASSQADRGTEAFF
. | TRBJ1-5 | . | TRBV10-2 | TGCGCCAGCAGTGTTAGCACGATGGGTCAGCCCCAGCATTTT | CASSVSTMGQPQHF
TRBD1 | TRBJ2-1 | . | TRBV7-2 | TGTGCCAGCAGCTTAAGGGGGCCCTACAATGAGCAGTTCTTC | CASSLRGPYNEQFF
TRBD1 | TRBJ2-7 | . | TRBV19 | TGTGCCAGTAGTATAGATCTATGGCAGGGGGCCGAGCAGTACTTC | CASSIDLWQGAEQYF
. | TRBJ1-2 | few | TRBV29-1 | TGCAGCGGGAGGACAGCCTATGGCTACACCTTC | CSGRTAYGYTF
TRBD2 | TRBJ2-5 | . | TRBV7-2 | TGTGCCAGCAGCTTAGATCGAGCGGGGGGTCAAGAGACCCAGTACTTC | CASSLDRAGGQETQYF
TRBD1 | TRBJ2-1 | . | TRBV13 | TGTGCCAGCAGCTTCCGGGACAGTCAGTTCTTC | CASSFRDSQFF
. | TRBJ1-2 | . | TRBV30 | TGTGCCTGGCCCTCGGAGGGCTGTGGCTACACCTTC | CAWPSEGCGYTF
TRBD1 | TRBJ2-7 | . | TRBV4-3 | TGCGCCAGCAGCCAACAGGGGGCCGCTCCCTACGAGCAGTACTTC | CASSQQGAAPYEQYF
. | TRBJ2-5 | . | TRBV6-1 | TGTGCCAGCAGCCGGGACTTTCAAGAGACCCAGTACTTC | CASSRDFQETQYF
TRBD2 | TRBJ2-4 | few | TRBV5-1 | TGCGCCAGCAGCTTGGAAGGGAGCGGGGGAGGGCCGGCCAAAAACATTCAGTACTTC | CASSLEGSGGGPAKNIQYF
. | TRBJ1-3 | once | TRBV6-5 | TGTGCCAGCAGGGTGGAGGGCACCTCTGGAAACACCATATATTTT | CASRVEGTSGNTIYF
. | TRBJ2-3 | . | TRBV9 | TGTGCCAGCAGCGTGTGGGGCACAACAGATACGCAGTATTTT | CASSVWGTTDTQYF
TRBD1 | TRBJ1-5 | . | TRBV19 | TGTGCCAGTAGCAGAATACAGGGGGTAAATCAGCCCCAGCATTTT | CASSRIQGVNQPQHF
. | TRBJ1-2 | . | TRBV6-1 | TGTGCCAGCAGTGGGGGAGGGTTCTATGGCTACACCTTC | CASSGGGFYGYTF
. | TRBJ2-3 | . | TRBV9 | TGTGCCAGCAGCCCCTTGGACAGACGCACAGATACGCAGTATTTT | CASSPLDRRTDTQYF
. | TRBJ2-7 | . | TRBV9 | TGTGCCAGCAGCGTAGGGTGGGGGCTCGGCGAGCAGTACTTC | CASSVGWGLGEQYF
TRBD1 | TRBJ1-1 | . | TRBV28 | TGTGCCAGCAGAAGGACAGGGCGAGAAGCTTTCTTT | CASRRTGREAFF
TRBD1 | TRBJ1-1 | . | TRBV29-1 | TGCAGCGTTGCGGGACAGGGTTTGCCTGAAGCTTTCTTT | CSVAGQGLPEAFF
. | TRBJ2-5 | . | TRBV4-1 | TGCGCCAGCAGCCAGAAGAGGACCCAGTACTTC | CASSQKRTQYF
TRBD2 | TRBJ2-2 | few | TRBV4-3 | TGCGCCAGCAGCCAAGTAACCTTGGGCGGGGGACTCACCGGGGAGCTGTTTTTT | CASSQVTLGGGLTGELFF
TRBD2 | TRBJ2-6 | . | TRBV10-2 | TGCGCCAGCAGCGGGGGGGTCTCTGGGGCCAACGGCCTGACTTTC | CASSGGVSGANGLTF
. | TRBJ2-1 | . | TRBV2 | TGTGCCAGCAGGGACATGTACAATGAGCAGTTCTTC | CASRDMYNEQFF
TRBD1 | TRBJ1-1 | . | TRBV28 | TGTGCCAGCTGGACAGGGGGCGAGGGGAGGACTGAAGCTTTCTTT | CASWTGGEGRTEAFF
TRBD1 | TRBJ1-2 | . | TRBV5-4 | TGTGCCAGCAGGCAGGACAGGGGAAGCTATGGCTACACCTTC | CASRQDRGSYGYTF
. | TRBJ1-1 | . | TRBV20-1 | TGCAGTGCGCCCATAGAGACTGAAGCTTTCTTT | CSAPIETEAFF
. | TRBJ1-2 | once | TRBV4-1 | TGCGCCAGCAGCCAAGATCTCCATCCAGGCTATGGCTACACCTTC | CASSQDLHPGYGYTF
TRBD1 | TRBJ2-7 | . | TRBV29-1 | TGCAGGTCGACAGGGAGTTCCTACGAGCAGTACTTC | CRSTGSSYEQYF
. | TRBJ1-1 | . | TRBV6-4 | TGTGCCAGCAGTGACCCCCTAAGGTACGGGAGGAACACTGAAGCTTTCTTT | CASSDPLRYGRNTEAFF
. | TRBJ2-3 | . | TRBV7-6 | TGTGCCAGCAGCCGAGTTCAGCGTACAGATACGCAGTATTTT | CASSRVQRTDTQYF
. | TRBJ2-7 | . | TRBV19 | TGTGCCAGTAGTATAGGAGCAGGGTACGAGCAGTACTTC | CASSIGAGYEQYF
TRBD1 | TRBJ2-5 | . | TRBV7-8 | TGTGCCAGCAGGCGCGACAGGGCGAGTTTGCAGACCCAGTACTTC | CASRRDRASLQTQYF
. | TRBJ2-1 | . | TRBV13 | TGTGCCAGCAGCGGCGCGGGACTCGCGGAGCAGTTCTTC | CASSGAGLAEQFF
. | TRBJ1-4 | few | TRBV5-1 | TGCGCCAGCAGCTTGGAGACGGGAATGCAAAGGGAAAAACTGTTTTTT | CASSLETGMQREKLFF
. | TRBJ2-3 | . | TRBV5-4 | TGTGCCAGCAGCCTCCAGGGGGGACGCACAGATACGCAGTATTTT | CASSLQGGRTDTQYF
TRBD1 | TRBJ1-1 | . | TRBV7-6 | TGTGCCAGCAGCGAGTGGACAGGGGGCTTTGGAGCTTTCTTT | CASSEWTGGFGAFF
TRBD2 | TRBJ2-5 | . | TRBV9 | TGTGCCAGCAGCCCCCGCGGGGGTCCTAGGGAGACCCAGTACTTC | CASSPRGGPRETQYF
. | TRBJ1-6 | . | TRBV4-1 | TGCGCCAGCGCCCAGCTGGGGGGATCACCCCTCCACTTT | CASAQLGGSPLHF